This is a list of T cell receptor beta chains from one sample in a study of regulatory T cells in long-lasting Graves disease. TCRdb processed the multiplex PCR reads anew with MiXCR; each CDR3 protein has one entry. The sample holds 360,000 or so distinct CDR3 sequences; 16% are singletons and the top ten take 25% to 30%. Separately, the same data were catalogued under a study of T cells in Graves' hyperthyroidism and ophthalmopathy.

Sequences were derived from peripheral blood mononuclear cells (PBMCs), sampled at new diagnosis, from a patient treated with antithyroid drugs. The receptors derive from a man aged 35 to 55 with Graves disease. CDR3s include the opening cysteine and the closing phenylalanine or tryptophan. A D gene is named only where the DNA matches it firmly. Rows may omit the clone size; those that give it use once, few, many or a size class.

D: NA
size: many
length: 13
V: TRBV7-8
J: TRBJ2-7
CDR3: CASSLDGAHEQYF
DNA: TGTGCCAGCAGCCTGGACGGTGCCCACGAGCAGTACTTC

D: TRBD1
size: few
length: 16
V: TRBV5-1
J: TRBJ2-1
CDR3: CASSTLGTGPLNEQFF
DNA: TGCGCCAGCAGCACGTTGGGGACAGGGCCCTTAAATGAGCAGTTCTTC

D: NA
size: many
length: 16
V: TRBV12-3/TRBV12-4
J: TRBJ1-2
CDR3: CASSFSEVRFGYGYTF
DNA: TGTGCCAGCAGTTTTTCCGAGGTGAGATTCGGCTATGGCTACACCTTC

D: NA
size: many
length: 13
V: TRBV6-1
J: TRBJ1-1
CDR3: CASSKGRMTEAFF
DNA: TGTGCCAGCAGTAAGGGACGCATGACTGAAGCTTTCTTT

D: TRBD2
size: few
length: 16
V: TRBV4-1
J: TRBJ2-1
CDR3: CASSQTWPSGGDEQFF
DNA: TGCGCCAGCAGCCAGACTTGGCCTAGCGGGGGGGATGAGCAGTTCTTC

D: NA
size: NA
length: 11
V: TRBV18
J: TRBJ1-4
CDR3: CASSPQEKLFF
DNA: TGTGCCAGCTCACCCCAGGAAAAACTGTTTTTT

D: TRBD2
size: many
length: 15
V: TRBV27
J: TRBJ2-7
CDR3: CASSFVAGGGGEQYF
DNA: TGTGCCAGCAGTTTTGTGGCGGGGGGTGGGGGCGAGCAGTACTTC

D: NA
size: few
length: 13
V: TRBV11-3
J: TRBJ2-7
CDR3: CASSKGGGYEQYF
DNA: TGTGCCAGCAGCAAGGGGGGCGGCTACGAGCAGTACTTC

D: TRBD1
size: NA
length: 15
V: TRBV4-2
J: TRBJ1-5
CDR3: CASSQYQGASEPQHF
DNA: TGTGCCAGCAGCCAATACCAGGGGGCTTCGGAGCCCCAGCATTTT

D: NA
size: few
length: 16
V: TRBV5-4
J: TRBJ1-1
CDR3: CASSVPGRTLIREAFF
DNA: TGTGCCAGCAGCGTCCCGGGACGTACTCTTATTCGGGAAGCTTTCTTT

D: TRBD2
size: few
length: 16
V: TRBV7-3
J: TRBJ2-2
CDR3: CASSVVASGGSGELFF
DNA: TGTGCCAGCAGCGTAGTGGCTAGCGGGGGTTCCGGGGAGCTGTTTTTT

D: NA
size: few
length: 16
V: TRBV6-1
J: TRBJ2-3
CDR3: CASSEYRGIGTDTQYF
DNA: TGTGCCAGCAGTGAATATCGGGGTATCGGCACAGATACGCAGTATTTT

D: TRBD2
size: NA
length: 14
V: TRBV7-2
J: TRBJ2-5
CDR3: CASSFSGGGETQYF
DNA: TGTGCCAGCAGCTTTTCGGGGGGGGGGGAGACCCAGTACTTC

D: TRBD1
size: NA
length: 14
V: TRBV4-2
J: TRBJ1-2
CDR3: CASSSGQGGYGYTF
DNA: TGTGCCAGCAGCAGTGGACAGGGTGGCTATGGCTACACCTTC

D: TRBD1
size: many
length: 20
V: TRBV12-3/TRBV12-4
J: TRBJ2-1
CDR3: CASSLPPGRAFGRGHNEQFF
DNA: TGTGCCAGCAGTTTACCCCCGGGACGGGCGTTTGGTAGGGGGCACAATGAGCAGTTCTTC

D: TRBD2
size: many
length: 14
V: TRBV9
J: TRBJ2-7
CDR3: CASSVAGLASEQYF
DNA: TGTGCCAGCAGCGTAGCAGGACTAGCGTCCGAGCAGTACTTC

D: NA
size: few
length: 14
V: TRBV5-1
J: TRBJ2-5
CDR3: CASDRWGNQETQYF
DNA: TGCGCCAGTGATCGGTGGGGGAACCAAGAGACCCAGTACTTC

D: TRBD1
size: many
length: 15
V: TRBV4-3
J: TRBJ2-3
CDR3: CASSQDGQGTDTQYF
DNA: TGCGCCAGCAGCCAAGATGGACAGGGCACAGATACGCAGTATTTT

D: NA
size: many
length: 14
V: TRBV5-8
J: TRBJ1-2
CDR3: CASSLDGTAYGYTF
DNA: TGTGCCAGCAGCTTGGACGGGACGGCATATGGCTACACCTTC

D: TRBD1
size: many
length: 12
V: TRBV5-6
J: TRBJ2-1
CDR3: CASSTWTGEQFF
DNA: TGTGCCAGCAGCACCTGGACAGGGGAGCAGTTCTTC

D: NA
size: many
length: 13
V: TRBV3-1
J: TRBJ2-2
CDR3: CASSHRTPTDVFF
DNA: TGTGCCAGCAGCCACCGGACCCCTACCGACGTGTTTTTT

D: TRBD1
size: few
length: 15
V: TRBV6-2/TRBV6-3
J: TRBJ2-7
CDR3: CASSLDRDNSYEQYF
DNA: TGTGCCAGCAGTCTGGACAGGGATAACTCCTACGAGCAGTACTTC

D: NA
size: many
length: 15
V: TRBV20-1
J: TRBJ2-7
CDR3: CSADLRGSPSYEQYF
DNA: TGCAGCGCCGATCTGAGGGGGTCCCCCTCCTACGAGCAGTACTTC

D: TRBD2
size: NA
length: 15
V: TRBV5-4
J: TRBJ2-4
CDR3: CASSRGGLAKNIQYF
DNA: TGTGCCAGCAGCCGGGGGGGCCTAGCCAAAAACATTCAGTACTTC

D: NA
size: many
length: 14
V: TRBV5-1
J: TRBJ1-1
CDR3: CASSDQGMNTEAFF
DNA: TGCGCCAGCAGCGATCAGGGGATGAACACTGAAGCTTTCTTT

D: TRBD1
size: many
length: 15
V: TRBV6-1
J: TRBJ1-5
CDR3: CASSPQGQGNQPQHF
DNA: TGTGCCAGCAGTCCACAGGGACAGGGCAATCAGCCCCAGCATTTT

D: NA
size: many
length: 12
V: TRBV20-1
J: TRBJ2-3
CDR3: CSARGTTDTQYF
DNA: TGCAGTGCACGGGGGACAACAGATACGCAGTATTTT

D: TRBD2
size: NA
length: 16
V: TRBV28
J: TRBJ2-3
CDR3: CASSLSSGGFTDTQYF
DNA: TGTGCCAGCAGTTTATCTAGCGGGGGGTTCACAGATACGCAGTATTTT

D: NA
size: many
length: 13
V: TRBV6-1
J: TRBJ1-2
CDR3: CASRLDRYYGYTF
DNA: TGTGCCAGCAGACTTGACAGATACTATGGCTACACCTTC

D: NA
size: many
length: 14
V: TRBV12-3/TRBV12-4
J: TRBJ2-1
CDR3: CASSFGQAYNEQFF
DNA: TGTGCCAGCAGTTTCGGGCAGGCCTACAATGAGCAGTTCTTC

D: TRBD2
size: NA
length: 16
V: TRBV29-1
J: TRBJ2-1
CDR3: CSVEDGLAGGYNEQFF
DNA: TGCAGCGTTGAAGATGGGCTAGCGGGGGGATACAATGAGCAGTTCTTC

D: TRBD1
size: few
length: 16
V: TRBV24-1
J: TRBJ2-3
CDR3: CATSDRGQGRADTQYF
DNA: TGTGCCACCAGTGACCGTGGACAGGGGCGAGCAGATACGCAGTATTTT

D: TRBD1
size: many
length: 16
V: TRBV27
J: TRBJ1-5
CDR3: CASSFSSGTGDQPQHF
DNA: TGTGCCAGCAGTTTCTCCTCCGGGACAGGGGATCAGCCCCAGCATTTT

D: NA
size: NA
length: 13
V: TRBV6-1
J: TRBJ1-2
CDR3: CACSEQGNYGYTF
DNA: TGTGCCTGCAGTGAACAGGGAAACTATGGCTACACCTTC

D: NA
size: many
length: 14
V: TRBV2
J: TRBJ2-2
CDR3: CATRDTRNTGELFF
DNA: TGTGCCACCCGGGACACGCGTAACACCGGGGAGCTGTTTTTT

D: TRBD1
size: NA
length: 17
V: TRBV28
J: TRBJ1-1
CDR3: CASTLLIGTGTNTEAFF
DNA: TGTGCCAGCACCCTATTAATCGGGACAGGAACGAACACTGAAGCTTTCTTT

D: TRBD1
size: few
length: 14
V: TRBV3-1
J: TRBJ2-7
CDR3: CASSQGDRDYEQYF
DNA: TGTGCCAGCAGCCAAGGGGACAGGGATTACGAGCAGTACTTC

D: NA
size: many
length: 12
V: TRBV28
J: TRBJ1-2
CDR3: CASSDTNYGYTF
DNA: TGTGCCAGCAGTGACACTAACTATGGCTACACCTTC

D: NA
size: few
length: 15
V: TRBV4-1
J: TRBJ2-2
CDR3: CASSQVPGPTGELFF
DNA: TGCGCCAGCAGCCAAGTCCCAGGGCCGACCGGGGAGCTGTTTTTT

D: TRBD2
size: many
length: 15
V: TRBV27
J: TRBJ2-1
CDR3: CASRPLAGDYNEQFF
DNA: TGTGCCAGCAGGCCTTTAGCGGGGGACTACAATGAGCAGTTCTTC

D: NA
size: few
length: 16
V: TRBV9
J: TRBJ2-5
CDR3: CASSVGPGGGVETQYF
DNA: TGTGCCAGCAGCGTAGGCCCAGGTGGAGGAGTAGAGACCCAGTACTTC

D: NA
size: many
length: 18
V: TRBV5-1
J: TRBJ1-1
CDR3: CASSLVHWSRLRSTEAFF
DNA: TGCGCCAGCAGCTTGGTACATTGGTCCAGATTGCGGAGCACTGAAGCTTTCTTT

D: TRBD1
size: many
length: 15
V: TRBV7-2
J: TRBJ2-1
CDR3: CASSGTGFTYNEQFF
DNA: TGTGCCAGCAGCGGGACAGGGTTTACCTACAATGAGCAGTTCTTC

D: NA
size: many
length: 12
V: TRBV5-1
J: TRBJ2-6
CDR3: CASQLDRGVLTF
DNA: TGCGCCAGCCAACTAGATCGGGGGGTCCTGACTTTC

D: NA
size: few
length: 13
V: TRBV11-2
J: TRBJ2-7
CDR3: CASSLEWDYEQYF
DNA: TGTGCCAGCAGCTTAGAGTGGGATTACGAGCAGTACTTC

D: TRBD1
size: once
length: 17
V: TRBV5-5
J: TRBJ1-5
CDR3: CASSLIAGQGWGQPQHF
DNA: TGTGCCAGCAGCTTGATTGCAGGACAGGGGTGGGGTCAGCCCCAGCATTTT

D: NA
size: many
length: 14
V: TRBV27
J: TRBJ2-7
CDR3: CASSPGAVGYEQYF
DNA: TGTGCCAGCAGCCCAGGTGCCGTGGGATACGAGCAGTACTTC

D: NA
size: many
length: 15
V: TRBV27
J: TRBJ2-3
CDR3: CASSSGDLGTDTQYF
DNA: TGTGCCAGCAGCTCAGGGGACTTAGGCACAGATACGCAGTATTTT

D: TRBD1
size: few
length: 14
V: TRBV25-1
J: TRBJ2-5
CDR3: CASSERGQEETQYF
DNA: TGTGCCAGCAGTGAACGGGGACAGGAAGAGACCCAGTACTTC

D: NA
size: many
length: 13
V: TRBV28
J: TRBJ2-5
CDR3: CASSLEQLETQYF
DNA: TGTGCCAGCAGTTTGGAACAGTTAGAGACCCAGTACTTC

D: TRBD1
size: NA
length: 15
V: TRBV5-1
J: TRBJ2-2
CDR3: CASSLRQGAAGELFF
DNA: TGCGCCAGCAGCTTGCGACAGGGGGCGGCCGGGGAGCTGTTTTTT

D: NA
size: NA
length: 15
V: TRBV7-2
J: TRBJ2-2
CDR3: CASSFGQRNTGELFF
DNA: TGTGCCAGCAGCTTTGGGCAGAGGAACACCGGGGAGCTGTTTTTT